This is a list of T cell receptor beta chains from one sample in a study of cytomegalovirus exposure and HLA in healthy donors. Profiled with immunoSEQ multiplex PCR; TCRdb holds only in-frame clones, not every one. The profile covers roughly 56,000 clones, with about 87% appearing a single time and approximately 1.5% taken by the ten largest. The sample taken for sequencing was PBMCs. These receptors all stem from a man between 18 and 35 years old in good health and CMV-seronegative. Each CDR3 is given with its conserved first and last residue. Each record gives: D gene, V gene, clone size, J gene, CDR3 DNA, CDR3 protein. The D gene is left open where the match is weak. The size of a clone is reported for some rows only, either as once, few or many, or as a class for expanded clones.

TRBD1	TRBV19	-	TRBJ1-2	TGTGCCAGTAGTGTGTTAGGACAGGGGGTAAACTATGGCTACACCTTC	CASSVLGQGVNYGYTF
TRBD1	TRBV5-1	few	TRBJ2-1	TGCGCCAGCAGCTTTGGGCAGGGGGAGTACAATGAGCAGTTCTTC	CASSFGQGEYNEQFF
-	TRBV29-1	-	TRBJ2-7	TGCAGCGTTGAAGATCAAATCGAGCAGTACTTC	CSVEDQIEQYF
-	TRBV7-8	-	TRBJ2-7	TGTGCCAGCACCTTCGGGGGTCTCTACGAGCAGTACTTC	CASTFGGLYEQYF
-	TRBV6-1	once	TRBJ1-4	TGTGCCAGCAGGCCCGATCAGGGTGGTGAAAAACTGTTTTTT	CASRPDQGGEKLFF
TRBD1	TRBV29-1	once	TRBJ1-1	TGCAGCGTAGGACAGGGGGACACTGAAGCTTTCTTT	CSVGQGDTEAFF
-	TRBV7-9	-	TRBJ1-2	TGTGCCAGCAGCTTAGTTGGCAGGACTAACTATGGCTACACCTTC	CASSLVGRTNYGYTF
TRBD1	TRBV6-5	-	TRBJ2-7	TGTGCCAGCAGTCGGACAGGGGAGTTCTCCTACGAGCAGTACTTC	CASSRTGEFSYEQYF
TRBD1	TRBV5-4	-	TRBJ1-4	TGTGCCAGCAGCTTGAAAGGACAGGGGGCAGCTAATGAAAAACTGTTTTTT	CASSLKGQGAANEKLFF
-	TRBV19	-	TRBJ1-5	TGTGCCAGTTCCCAGGGAGGTAATCAGCCCCAGCATTTT	CASSQGGNQPQHF
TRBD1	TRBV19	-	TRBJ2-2	TGTGCCAGTAGGTCGAGGGGGCTTGCCGGGGAGCTGTTTTTT	CASRSRGLAGELFF
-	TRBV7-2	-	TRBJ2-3	TGTGCCAGCAGCAGCGGACTACGGCCAGATACGCAGTATTTT	CASSSGLRPDTQYF
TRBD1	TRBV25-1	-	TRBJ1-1	TGTGCCAGCAGTACCCGACAGGGGGTACTGAATTTGAACACTGAAGCTTTCTTT	CASSTRQGVLNLNTEAFF
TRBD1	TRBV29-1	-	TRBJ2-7	TGCAGCGTCCGACAGGGGGGGTCCTACGAGCAGTACTTC	CSVRQGGSYEQYF
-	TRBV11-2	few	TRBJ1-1	TGTGCCAGTCAAGGGGCCTCGAATTGGGACACTGAAGCTTTCTTT	CASQGASNWDTEAFF
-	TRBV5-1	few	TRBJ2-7	TGCGCCAGCACCCGTGGGGGCCCCTACGAGCAGTACTTC	CASTRGGPYEQYF
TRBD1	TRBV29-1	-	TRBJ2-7	TGCAGCGTTCTACTGACAGGGGGCTACGAGCAGTACTTC	CSVLLTGGYEQYF
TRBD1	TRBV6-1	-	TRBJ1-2	TGTGCCAGCAGTCTGGGACAGGCGGACGCCTATGGCTACACCTTC	CASSLGQADAYGYTF
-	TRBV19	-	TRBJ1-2	TGTGCCAGTAGTGGACACCTTAACTATGGCTACACCTTC	CASSGHLNYGYTF
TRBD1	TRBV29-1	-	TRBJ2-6	TGCAGCGCCTTAGGCCGACAGGGGGCAAGTGGGGCCAACGTCCTGACTTTC	CSALGRQGASGANVLTF
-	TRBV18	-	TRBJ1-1	TGTGCCAGCTCACCGGTACAGGGACGCACTGAAGCTTTCTTT	CASSPVQGRTEAFF